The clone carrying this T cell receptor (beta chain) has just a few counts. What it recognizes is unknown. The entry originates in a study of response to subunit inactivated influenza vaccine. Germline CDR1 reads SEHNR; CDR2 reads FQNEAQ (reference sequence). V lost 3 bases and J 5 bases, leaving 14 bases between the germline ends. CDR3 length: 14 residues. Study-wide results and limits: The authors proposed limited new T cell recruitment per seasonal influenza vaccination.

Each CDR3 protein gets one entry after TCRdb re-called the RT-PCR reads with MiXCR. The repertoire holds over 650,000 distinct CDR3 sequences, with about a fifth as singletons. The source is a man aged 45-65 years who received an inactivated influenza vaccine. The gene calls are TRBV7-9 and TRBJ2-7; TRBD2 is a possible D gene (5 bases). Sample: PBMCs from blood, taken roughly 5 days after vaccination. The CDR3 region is CASSFPLRENEQYF. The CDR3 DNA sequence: TGTGCCAGCAGCTTTCCTCTGAGGGAAAACGAGCAGTACTTC. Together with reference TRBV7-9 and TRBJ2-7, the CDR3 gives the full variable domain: DTGVSQNPRHKITKRGQNVTFRCDPISEHNRLYWYRQTLGQGPEFLTYFQNEAQLEKSRLLSDRFSAERPKGSFSTLEIQRTEQGDSAMYLCASSFPLRENEQYFGPGTRLTVT.